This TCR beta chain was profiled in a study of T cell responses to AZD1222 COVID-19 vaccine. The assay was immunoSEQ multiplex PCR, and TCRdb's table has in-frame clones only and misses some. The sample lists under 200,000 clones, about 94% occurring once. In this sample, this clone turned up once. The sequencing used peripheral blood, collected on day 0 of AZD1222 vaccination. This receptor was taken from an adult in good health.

This chain's CDR3 is CASSPGNTEAFF. CDR3 nucleotides: TGTGCCAGCAGTCCAGGGAACACTGAAGCTTTCTTT. V gene TRBV12-3 or TRBV12-4 combines with J gene TRBJ1-1; D unclear. V was trimmed by 5 bases and J by 1 base, leaving 5 bases between them. This CDR3 spans 12 amino acids.